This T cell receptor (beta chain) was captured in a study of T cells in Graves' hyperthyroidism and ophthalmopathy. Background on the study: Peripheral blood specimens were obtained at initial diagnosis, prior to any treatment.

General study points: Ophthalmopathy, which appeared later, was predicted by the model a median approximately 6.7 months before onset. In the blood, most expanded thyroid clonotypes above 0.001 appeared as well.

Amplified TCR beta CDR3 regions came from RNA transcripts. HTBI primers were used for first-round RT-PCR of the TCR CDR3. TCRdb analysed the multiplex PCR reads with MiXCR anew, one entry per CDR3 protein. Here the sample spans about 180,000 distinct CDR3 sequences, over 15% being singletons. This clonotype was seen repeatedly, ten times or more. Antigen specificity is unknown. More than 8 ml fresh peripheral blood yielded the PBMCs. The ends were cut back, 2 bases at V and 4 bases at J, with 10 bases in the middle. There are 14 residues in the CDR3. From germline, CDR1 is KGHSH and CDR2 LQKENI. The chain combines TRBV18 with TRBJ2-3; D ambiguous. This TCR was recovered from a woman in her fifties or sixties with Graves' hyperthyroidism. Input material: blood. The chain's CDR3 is CASSPDHRADTQYF. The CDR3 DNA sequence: TGTGCCAGCTCACCAGATCACCGAGCAGATACGCAGTATTTT.